The T cell receptor (beta chain) described here comes from a study of shared clonotypes between healthy human individuals. General observations from the study: Generally, naive subsets came out with larger estimated richness than memory subsets. It was anticipated that sequencing depth would influence how many clonotypes donors shared.

The CDR3 runs 13 residues. In germline, CDR1 is ENHRY, CDR2 SYGVKD. Trimming cost V 2 bases and J 1 base, with 5 bases left between them. This clone was observed a handful of times. Antigen unknown. The protocol was immunoSEQ multiplex PCR, while the TCRdb copy is restricted to in-frame clones and leaves out a portion. Counted here are approximately 1.1 million clones, roughly 74% occurring once; the ten biggest clones make up more than 0.5%. The sequenced sample was memory CD4+ T cells from PBMCs. Subset denoted: CD45RA-negative fraction. The TCR comes from a man between 18 and 35 years old in good health. Some clones in this sample may be carry-over from other donors' samples. The chain joins TRBV10-3 to TRBJ1-2, with D uncertain. This CDR3 is CAISELFNYGYTF. Here the CDR3 DNA reads TGTGCCATCAGTGAGCTTTTTAACTATGGCTACACCTTC.